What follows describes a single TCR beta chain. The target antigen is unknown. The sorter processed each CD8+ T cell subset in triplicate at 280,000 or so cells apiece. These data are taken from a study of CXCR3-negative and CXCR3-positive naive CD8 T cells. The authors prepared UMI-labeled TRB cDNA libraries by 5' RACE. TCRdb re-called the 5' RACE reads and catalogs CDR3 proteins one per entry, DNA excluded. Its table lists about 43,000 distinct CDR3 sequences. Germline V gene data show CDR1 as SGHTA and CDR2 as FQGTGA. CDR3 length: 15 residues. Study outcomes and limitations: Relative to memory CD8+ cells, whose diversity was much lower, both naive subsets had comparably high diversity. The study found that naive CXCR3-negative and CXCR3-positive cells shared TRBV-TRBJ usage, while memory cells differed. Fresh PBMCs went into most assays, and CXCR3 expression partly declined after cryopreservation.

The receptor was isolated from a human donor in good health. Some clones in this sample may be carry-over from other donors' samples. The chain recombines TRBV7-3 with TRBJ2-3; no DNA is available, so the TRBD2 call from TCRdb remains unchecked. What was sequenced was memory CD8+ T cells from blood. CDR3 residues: CASSLMGGALNTQYF.